This T cell receptor beta chain came from a study of cytomegalovirus exposure and HLA in healthy donors. Use of 60 Vbeta and 13 Jbeta primers characterized the PCR. The table came from immunoSEQ multiplex PCR; TCRdb's copy has only in-frame clones and leaves some out. The table includes roughly 170,000 clones, 65% to 80% detected once. Broader study findings: Among the most significant clusters, several appeared linked to common viral pathogens in a later analysis. In an earlier analysis, most TCR beta V segments were productive about 87% or about 30% of the time. Across HLA loci, a later analysis found differing TCR association rates, with DRB1 most and HLA-C fewest.

This clone was seen a single time. Its matching antigen is unknown. There are 16 residues in the CDR3. Germline CDR1 KGHSH, CDR2 LQKENI. V lost 3 bases to trimming and J lost 6 bases, with 18 bases between them. V is TRBV18 and J is TRBJ2-1; a possible D gene is TRBD2 (6 bases). The sequence derives from a woman in her 30s in good health and CMV-seronegative. Sequencing was carried out using PBMCs. This chain's CDR3 is CASSPNGGASGNEQFF. CDR3 nucleotide sequence: TGTGCCAGCTCACCCAACGGGGGAGCTTCGGGCAATGAGCAGTTCTTC.